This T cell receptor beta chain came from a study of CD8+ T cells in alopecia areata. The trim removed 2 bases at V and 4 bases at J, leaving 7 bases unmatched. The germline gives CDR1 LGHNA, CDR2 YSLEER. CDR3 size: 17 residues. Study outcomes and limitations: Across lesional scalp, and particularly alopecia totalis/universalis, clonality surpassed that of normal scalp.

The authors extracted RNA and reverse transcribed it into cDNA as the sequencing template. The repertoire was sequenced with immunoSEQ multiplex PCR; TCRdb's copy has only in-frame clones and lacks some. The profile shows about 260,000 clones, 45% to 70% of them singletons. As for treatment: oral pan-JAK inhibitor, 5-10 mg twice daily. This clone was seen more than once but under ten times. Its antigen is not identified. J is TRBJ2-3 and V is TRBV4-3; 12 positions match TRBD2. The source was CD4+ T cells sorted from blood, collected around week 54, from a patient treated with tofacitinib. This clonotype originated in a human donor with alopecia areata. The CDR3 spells CASSQYASGGAADTQYF. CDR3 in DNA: TGCGCCAGCAGCCAATACGCTAGCGGGGGGGCCGCAGATACGCAGTATTTT.